The clone carrying this TCR beta chain occurred a few times. Its antigen is still unknown. The data originate from a study of beta chain features in type 1 diabetes. The study, taken as a whole, reports: People with Type 1 diabetes carried modestly yet significantly shorter TCRB CDR3s in all four CD4+ subsets. Among patients, naive, central memory and Treg TCRB repertoires appeared more similar than among healthy donors.

All of the isolated RNA was reverse transcribed, so expressed TCRB transcripts were sequenced. Libraries were prepared by immunoSEQ multiplex PCR; TCRdb keeps only in-frame clonotypes and omits some of them. The repertoire holds about 68,000 clones, with roughly half as singletons. Stem cell-like memory, regulatory, central memory and naive CD4+ cells were sorted via CD45RO/CCR7/CD25/CD127/CD95/CD27. Once sorted, every population was more than 95% pure. CDR1 is SEHNR, CDR2 FQNEAQ, per germline (reference sequence). With 5 bases removed from V and 4 bases from J, the gap between germline ends came to 15 bases. The CDR3 has 15 residues.

This sequence was found in a man aged 30-40 years with type 1 diabetes. What was sequenced was central memory CD4+ T cells from blood. The chain links TRBV7-9 to TRBJ1-5; D gene unclear. This CDR3 reads CASSLEGGINQPQHF. The CDR3 coding sequence is TGTGCCAGCAGCCTGGAAGGAGGTATAAATCAGCCCCAGCATTTT.